This T cell receptor beta chain was captured by sequencing in a study of control samples from healthy donors and cancer patients. Sequencing used immunoSEQ multiplex PCR; TCRdb keeps in-frame clones, though not all of them. The sample carries 74,000 or so clones, approximately 90% recorded once. The CDR3 sequence is 15 residues long. Germline assignment: CDR1 SGHDN and CDR2 FVKESK. V was trimmed by 5 bases and J by 0 bases, leaving 11 bases between them. The source of this sequence is a man in his fifties or sixties in good health. The rearrangement uses TRBV14 and TRBJ1-5, with D maybe TRBD1 (6 bases). Specimen: blood. DNA of the CDR3: TGTGCCAGCAGCGACGGGACATCTAGCAATCAGCCCCAGCATTTT. Its protein product is CASSDGTSSNQPQHF.